Presented here are 31 T cell receptor beta chains from one specimen sequenced in a study of blood T cells in healthy people across ages. A second about 7 to 12 cycle PCR used barcoded and J-beta primers. TCRdb independently ran MiXCR on the 5' RACE reads; one entry per CDR3 protein. The sample lists about 900,000 distinct CDR3 sequences, approximately 65% occurring once. Material for sequencing was blood. The receptors come from a young man in good health.

The CDR3 protein is CASTAGNNEQFF. The CDR3 DNA reads as TGTGCCAGCACCGCCGGGAACAATGAGCAGTTCTTC. V and J are TRBV6-2 or TRBV6-3 and TRBJ2-1; D may be TRBD2 (5 bases). Germline V lookup: CDR1 MNHEY, CDR2 SVGEGT. Trimming took off 7 bases at V and 5 bases at J, with 9 bases between the two ends. The CDR3 loop spans 12 amino acids.

Only a few counts were recorded for this clonotype. The chain employs TRBV5-1 and TRBJ2-1; 8 nucleotides align to TRBD1. The germline CDR1 and CDR2 sequences are SGHRS and YFSETQ. This CDR3 has 19 residues. V lost 2 bases, J lost 0 bases, and 13 bases stayed unmatched. The CDR3 DNA reads TGCGCCAGCAGCTTAATCCCCTCAAGACAGGGGCGCTCCTACAATGAGCAGTTCTTC. It specifies CASSLIPSRQGRSYNEQFF. The full variable domain, completed using reference TRBV5-1 and TRBJ2-1, is KAGVTQTPRYLIKTRGQQVTLSCSPISGHRSVSWYQQTPGQGLQFLFEYFSETQRNKGNFPGRFSGRQFSNSRSEMNVSTLELGDSALYLCASSLIPSRQGRSYNEQFFGPGTRLTVL.

The gene calls are TRBV7-6 and TRBJ2-3; D is perhaps TRBD2 (6 bases). V shed 3 bases and J shed 6 bases, with 16 bases lying between them. CDR3 length: 15 residues. Germline-derived CDR1 and CDR2 are SGHVS and FNYEAQ. Written as DNA, the CDR3 is TGTGCCAGCAGCTTTTCTAGCGCCCTCGGGGATACGCAGTATTTT. Translating it yields CASSFSSALGDTQYF. The full variable domain, its missing parts supplied by reference TRBV7-6 and TRBJ2-3, is GAGVSQSPRYKVTKRGQDVALRCDPISGHVSLYWYRQALGQGPEFLTYFNYEAQQDKSGLPNDRFSAERPEGSISTLTIQRTEQRDSAMYRCASSFSSALGDTQYFGPGTRLTVL.

This chain joins TRBV20-1 and TRBJ2-3; a possible D gene is TRBD2 (5 bases). V gave up 1 base and J gave up 0 bases, with 14 bases separating them. Germline CDR1 reads DFQATT; CDR2 reads SNEGSKA (reference sequence). CDR3 length: 16 amino acids. CDR3 in DNA: TGCAGTGCTAGAGTGAATAGCGAGACAAGCACAGATACGCAGTATTTT. Its translation: CSARVNSETSTDTQYF.

V gene TRBV6-5 combines with J gene TRBJ1-2; 7 bases match TRBD1. The CDR3 has 15 residues. With V trimmed by 5 bases and J by 3 bases, 9 bases remained unmatched. The germline V gene encodes CDR1 MNHEY and CDR2 SVGAGI. CDR3 coding DNA: TGTGCCAGCAGTACTCCCATGACAGGGTACTATGGCTACACCTTC. This sequence encodes CASSTPMTGYYGYTF.

The chain uses TRBV7-2 and TRBJ2-4, with 9 nucleotides matching TRBD1. The better agreement between TRBJ2-7 and the DNA end casts doubt on the J call. CDR3 length: 19 amino acids. CDR1 and CDR2 from the germline V gene are SGHTA and FQGNSA. The CDR3 loop reads CASSSNVPGQGRYSYEQYF. The DNA for the CDR3 is TGTGCCAGCAGCTCCAACGTCCCGGGACAGGGAAGATACTCCTACGAGCAGTACTTC.

This clonotype was counted only a few times. The CDR3: CASSLEVGRYNEQFF. The DNA of the CDR3 is TGTGCCAGCAGCTTAGAAGTCGGGAGATACAATGAGCAGTTCTTC. This chain joins TRBV7-2 and TRBJ2-1; D may be TRBD2 (6 bases). Trimming took off 1 base at V and 4 bases at J, with 11 bases between the two ends. Looked up from germline, CDR1 is SGHTA and CDR2 is FQGNSA. The CDR3 is 15 residues long.

This clonotype occurred many times. This chain's CDR3 is CSASGRMNYGYTF. The CDR3 DNA reads as TGCAGTGCTAGCGGGCGGATGAACTATGGCTACACCTTC. The rearrangement links TRBV20-1 to TRBJ1-2; no firm D call. The germline V gene encodes CDR1 DFQATT and CDR2 SNEGSKA (reference sequence). The CDR3 contains 13 residues. Trimming removed 3 bases at V and 2 bases at J, with 10 bases between.

This clonotype was observed a few times. The chain has TRBV29-1 and TRBJ2-3; tentatively, D is TRBD1 (5 bases). The germline gives CDR1 SQVTM, CDR2 ANQGSEA. This CDR3 has 14 residues. The V end lost 5 bases, the J end lost 3 bases, and 15 bases lay between the germline ends. Here the CDR3 DNA reads TGCAGCGTTTCTCTGCAGGGTAAAACAGATACGCAGTATTTT. Translation gives CSVSLQGKTDTQYF.

This chain joins TRBV5-1 and TRBJ2-3; tentatively, D is TRBD1 or TRBD2 (5 bases each). The CDR3 is made up of 15 amino acids. Germline CDR1 and CDR2: SGHRS and YFSETQ. The V end lost 4 bases, the J end lost 5 bases, and 17 bases lay between the germline ends. The CDR3 is CASSSGTEGIDTQYF. The CDR3, as DNA: TGCGCCAGCAGCAGTGGGACCGAGGGTATAGATACGCAGTATTTT.

The chain joins TRBV5-6 to TRBJ2-7; the match to TRBD2 covers 10 bases. CDR3 length equals 15 residues. Looked up from germline, CDR1 is SGHDT and CDR2 is YYEEEE. V lost 4 bases, J lost 0 bases, and 4 bases stayed unmatched. The CDR3 nucleotides read TGTGCCAGCAGCAGTAGCGGGGGGTACTCCTACGAGCAGTACTTC. It specifies CASSSSGGYSYEQYF. Combining the CDR3 with reference TRBV5-6 and TRBJ2-7 gives the whole variable domain DAGVTQSPTHLIKTRGQQVTLRCSPKSGHDTVSWYQQALGQGPQFIFQYYEEEERQRGNFPDRFSGHQFPNYSSELNVNALLLGDSALYLCASSSSGGYSYEQYFGPGTRLTVT.

V gene TRBV6-5 combines with J gene TRBJ2-5, with TRBD2 as a possible D gene (7 bases). The germline V gene encodes CDR1 MNHEY and CDR2 SVGAGI. The CDR3 runs 12 residues. V lost 8 bases and J lost 5, with 12 bases in between. The CDR3 protein is CASGGASETQYF. The CDR3 DNA follows: TGTGCCAGCGGGGGGGCCTCGGAGACCCAGTACTTC.

V and J are TRBV29-1 and TRBJ1-1; D not resolved. Germline V gene lookup returns CDR1 SQVTM and CDR2 ANQGSEA. Deletions cut 2 bases from V and 2 bases from J, with 9 bases between. This CDR3 contains 13 residues. The CDR3 sequence is CSVERSVNTEAFF. The DNA of the CDR3 is TGCAGCGTTGAACGGTCCGTTAACACTGAAGCTTTCTTT.

This chain connects TRBV9 to TRBJ2-7, with TRBD1 matching 8 bases. CDR1 is SGDLS, CDR2 YYNGEE, per germline. The CDR3 spans 15 residues. V lost 4 bases to trimming and J lost 3 bases; unmatched junction nucleotides: 9. CDR3 nucleotide sequence: TGTGCCAGCAGCCATGACAGGGGCCTTATCTACGAGCAGTACTTC. Amino acids: CASSHDRGLIYEQYF.

The chain combines TRBV4-2 with TRBJ1-4; TRBD1 agrees at 7 bases. The J segment lost 3 bases and the V segment lost 3 bases, leaving 7 bases of the junction unmatched. CDR1 is LGHNA and CDR2 is YNFKEQ in the germline V gene. The CDR3 is 16 amino acids. The CDR3 here is CASSHSRQGANEKLFF. Here the CDR3 DNA reads TGTGCCAGCAGCCATTCACGGCAGGGGGCTAATGAAAAACTGTTTTTT.

This chain joins TRBV15 and TRBJ2-3; D is ambiguous. V was pared by 1 base and J by 2 bases, with 10 bases between. Per the germline V gene, CDR1 is LNHNV and CDR2 is YYDKDF (reference sequence). This CDR3 is built from 15 residues. The CDR3 reads CATSRGGSFTDTQYF. CDR3 DNA: TGTGCCACCAGCAGAGGAGGCAGCTTCACAGATACGCAGTATTTT.

CDR3 loop: CASSLAGTRNSPLHF. The CDR3 DNA follows: TGTGCCAGCAGCTTAGCCGGGACACGGAATTCACCCCTCCACTTT. The rearrangement uses TRBV7-2 and TRBJ1-6; D is possibly TRBD1 (6 bases). The CDR3 runs 15 residues. The V and J ends lost 0 bases and 7 bases respectively, with 10 bases between them. Germline CDR1 reads SGHTA; CDR2 reads FQGNSA. Full variable domain (missing parts from reference TRBV7-2 and TRBJ1-6): GAGVSQSPSNKVTEKGKDVELRCDPISGHTALYWYRQSLGQGLEFLIYFQGNSAPDKSGLPSDRFSAERTGGSVSTLTIQRTQQEDSAVYLCASSLAGTRNSPLHFGNGTRLTVT.

The chain's CDR3 is CASSQGRLAGRGEFF. CDR3 in DNA: TGTGCCAGCAGCCAAGGGAGGCTAGCGGGGCGAGGGGAGTTCTTC. The J gene is TRBJ2-1, the V gene TRBV3-1, with 9 bases lining up with TRBD2. The CDR3 has 15 residues. Germline CDR1 and CDR2: LGHDT and YNNKEL (reference sequence). The V gene end was trimmed by 1 base and the J gene end by 14 bases; junction bases not matched to a gene: 12.

CDR3 region: CASSQSGQPYYGYTF. DNA of the CDR3: TGTGCCAGCAGTCAATCTGGACAGCCTTATTATGGCTACACCTTC. The gene calls are TRBV6-5 and TRBJ1-2; weak D call: TRBD1 (6 bases). The CDR3 is 15 amino acids. V gave up 5 bases and J gave up 5 bases, with 18 bases separating them. The germline V gene has CDR1 MNHEY and CDR2 SVGAGI.

V is TRBV27 and J is TRBJ2-3; 8 bases are shared with TRBD2. Germline V gene data show CDR1 as MNHEY and CDR2 as SMNVEV (reference sequence). V was clipped by 7 bases and J by 6 bases; unmatched bases: 3. The CDR3 runs 12 residues. In DNA, the CDR3 is TGTGCCAGCACGGGGGGGCGGGATACGCAGTATTTT. Its translation: CASTGGRDTQYF.

The chain uses TRBV7-9 and TRBJ2-5, with TRBD2 matching 8 bases. Germline assignment: CDR1 SEHNR and CDR2 FQNEAQ (reference sequence). CDR3 size: 18 residues. V trimming: 4 bases; J trimming: 4 bases; junction bases outside the gene matches: 17. The CDR3 bases are TGTGCCAGCAGCTCGGGACTAGGGCGTATCGGAGAAGGAGAGACCCAGTACTTC. It is translated as CASSSGLGRIGEGETQYF.

This chain links TRBV6-2 or TRBV6-3 with TRBJ2-4; TRBD2 aligns across 8 bases. V lost 11 bases to trimming and J lost 14 bases; unmatched junction nucleotides: 11. Germline CDR1 reads MNHEY; CDR2 reads SVGEGT. The CDR3 runs 11 residues. The chain's CDR3 is CACGGTYEEYF. The CDR3 nucleotides are TGTGCCTGCGGGGGGACCTACGAGGAGTACTTC.

This clonotype was observed once. The chain employs TRBV20-1 and TRBJ2-5, with a weak D call TRBD2 (6 bases). CDR1 and CDR2 from the germline V gene are DFQATT and SNEGSKA (reference sequence). The CDR3 extends over 11 amino acids. The CDR3 here is CRRGLRETQYF. The CDR3 DNA sequence: TGCAGGCGGGGACTTAGGGAGACCCAGTACTTC.

V gene TRBV29-1 combines with J gene TRBJ2-3; D assignment may be TRBD1 or TRBD2 (6 bases each). V lost 1 base, J lost 8 bases, and 16 bases lay in between. The CDR3 spans 14 residues. From germline, CDR1 is SQVTM and CDR2 ANQGSEA. The CDR3 sequence is CSVEVQGRYGTQYF. CDR3 in DNA: TGCAGCGTTGAAGTCCAGGGGAGGTATGGTACGCAGTATTTT.

With respect to this clonotype: A much larger clone differs from this one at a single base, so this may be a read error. This chain links TRBV3-1 with TRBJ2-3; D not resolved. The CDR3 extends over 15 amino acids. Germline V gene data show CDR1 as LGHDT and CDR2 as YNNKEL (reference sequence). Trimming left V 6 bases short and J 4 bases short, with 17 bases between. CDR3 sequence reads: CASSPALVEPDTQYF. The CDR3, as DNA: TGTGCCAGCAGTCCAGCGTTGGTGGAGCCAGATACGCAGTATTTT.

The chain employs TRBV6-5 and TRBJ1-6; TRBD1 agrees at 9 bases. Germline-derived CDR1 and CDR2 are MNHEY and SVGAGI. The V segment lost 3 bases and the J segment 3 bases; nucleotides outside the gene matches: 9. CDR3 length equals 18 residues. The CDR3 nucleotides read TGTGCCAGCAGTTATGGACAGGGGCCACCCGTCTATAATTCACCCCTCCACTTT. It encodes CASSYGQGPPVYNSPLHF.

This sequence joins TRBV20-1 and TRBJ2-1; 8 positions match TRBD1. The trim removed 3 bases at V and 3 bases at J, leaving 7 bases unmatched. The CDR3 extends over 15 amino acids. Germline CDR1 reads DFQATT; CDR2 reads SNEGSKA (reference sequence). The CDR3 region is CSASRQGSDYNEQFF. As DNA, the CDR3 is TGCAGTGCTAGTCGACAGGGGTCAGACTACAATGAGCAGTTCTTC.

The genes are TRBV24-1 and TRBJ2-5; maybe TRBD2 (5 bases). Trimming removed 9 bases at V and 5 bases at J, with 9 bases between. Germline V CDR1 and CDR2: KGHDR, SFDVKD. The CDR3 is 11 residues long. As DNA, the CDR3 is TGTGCCACCGGACTCGGGGAGACCCAGTACTTC. Protein: CATGLGETQYF.

This clonotype was seen only once. V usage is TRBV12-3 or TRBV12-4 and J usage is TRBJ2-3; D is unclear. V was clipped by 8 bases and J by 2 bases, with 8 bases between them. This CDR3 region has 12 residues. CDR3 region: CASGRDTDTQYF. The CDR3 DNA reads TGTGCCAGCGGTCGAGACACAGATACGCAGTATTTT.

This chain connects TRBV21-1 to TRBJ1-5. TRBV21-1 is flagged as a pseudogene. CDR3 size: 18 residues. The CDR3 loop is CASSKRDPRSRKDQPQHF. As DNA, the CDR3 is TGTGCCAGCAGCAAGAGGGACCCAAGGTCGCGGAAAGACCAGCCCCAGCATTTT.

In this sample, this clonotype turned up many times. A much larger clonotype is one base distant, so this may be a read error. V is TRBV6-2 or TRBV6-3 and J is TRBJ2-1, with D possibly being TRBD2 (5 bases). The J call may be wrong; the DNA end is better matched by TRBJ2-7. CDR1 and CDR2 from the germline V gene are MNHEY and SVGEGT. The CDR3 is 15 amino acids. Here the CDR3 DNA reads TGTGCCAGCACCGCCGGGATCGGCTCCTACAATGAGCAGTACTTC. This codes for CASTAGIGSYNEQYF.